The T cell receptor (beta chain) under discussion was sequenced for a study of blood T cell repertoires in COVID-19. As for the study in general: The United States, Italy and Spain provided the acute and convalescent COVID-19 samples.

The authors' processing: Nucleated cell number was recorded as an estimate derived from reference gene primer amplification. Some clones are missing from TCRdb's copy, which holds only in-frame ones; the method was immunoSEQ multiplex PCR. V and J calls and clone size come straight from that table; D and trimming were deduced from the DNA. The table records some 240,000 clones, around 84% of them present only once. The CDR3 is 15 residues long. The V end was cut by 1 base, the J end by 0 bases, with 10 bases between. Germline V lookup: CDR1 SGHRS, CDR2 YFSETQ. Study members were between roughly 18 and 89 years old and lived in fewer than 30 US regions. Which cohort a participant joined came from the clinical history participants gave.

The origin of this receptor is a woman between 45 and 60 years old who had been exposed to COVID-19. This chain uses TRBV5-1 with TRBJ1-1, with D hard to call. Sequenced sample: PBMCs or T cells enriched from blood (not recorded which). The CDR3 region is CASSLTTGMNTEAFF. CDR3 DNA: TGCGCCAGCAGCTTGACGACCGGGATGAACACTGAAGCTTTCTTT.